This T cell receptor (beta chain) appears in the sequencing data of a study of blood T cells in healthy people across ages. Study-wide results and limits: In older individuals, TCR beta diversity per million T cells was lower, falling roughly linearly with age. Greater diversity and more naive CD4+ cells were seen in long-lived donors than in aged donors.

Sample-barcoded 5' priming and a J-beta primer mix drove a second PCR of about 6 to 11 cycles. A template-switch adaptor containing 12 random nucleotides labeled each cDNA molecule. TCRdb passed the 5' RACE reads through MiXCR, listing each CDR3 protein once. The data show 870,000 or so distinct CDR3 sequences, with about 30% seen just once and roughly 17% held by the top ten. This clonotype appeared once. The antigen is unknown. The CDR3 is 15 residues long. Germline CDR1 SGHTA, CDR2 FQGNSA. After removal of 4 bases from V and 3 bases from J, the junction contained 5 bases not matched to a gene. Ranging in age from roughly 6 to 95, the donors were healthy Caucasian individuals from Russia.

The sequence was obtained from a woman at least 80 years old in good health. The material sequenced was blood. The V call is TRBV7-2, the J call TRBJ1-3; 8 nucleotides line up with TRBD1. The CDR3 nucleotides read TGTGCCAGCAGCTCCCAGGGGGCATATGGAAACACCATATATTTT. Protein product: CASSSQGAYGNTIYF.